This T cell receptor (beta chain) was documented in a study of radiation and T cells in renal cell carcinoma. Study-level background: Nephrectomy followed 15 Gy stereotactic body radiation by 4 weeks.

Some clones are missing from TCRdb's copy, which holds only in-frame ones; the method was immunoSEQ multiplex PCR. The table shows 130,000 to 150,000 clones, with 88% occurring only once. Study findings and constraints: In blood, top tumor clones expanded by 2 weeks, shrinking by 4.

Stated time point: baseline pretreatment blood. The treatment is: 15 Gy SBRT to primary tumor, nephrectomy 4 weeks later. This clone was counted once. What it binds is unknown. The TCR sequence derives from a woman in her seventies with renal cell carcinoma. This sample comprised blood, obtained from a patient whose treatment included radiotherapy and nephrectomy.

The CDR3 region is CASSLLQEISSYNEQFF. In nucleotides, the CDR3 is TGTGCCAGCAGCTTGCTACAGGAGATTAGCTCCTACAATGAGCAGTTCTTC. The chain has TRBV11-3 and TRBJ2-1; a weak D match, TRBD1 (5 bases). Per germline, CDR1 SGHNT and CDR2 YENEEA. Trimming removed 3 bases from V and 0 bases from J, with 15 bases in between. This CDR3 contains 17 residues.